This is a list of T cell receptor beta chains from one sample in a study of blood T cell repertoires in COVID-19. Data came from immunoSEQ multiplex PCR; TCRdb stores just in-frame clones and leaves some out. The table records 15,000 to 20,000 clones, around 77% of them present only once. Sequenced input: peripheral blood. The receptors were sampled from a man between 65 and 79 years old with COVID-19, enrolled during active disease. CDR3s include the opening cysteine and the closing phenylalanine or tryptophan. D genes are given only for firm matches. Not all rows give a size; the values are once, few, many and, for expanded clones, a class.

d_gene,abundance,j_gene,v_gene,CDR3nt,CDR3aa
TRBD1,few,TRBJ2-7,TRBV5-1,TGCGCCAGCAGCCCGAGACAGGGAGTCCCCTACGAGCAGTACTTC,CASSPRQGVPYEQYF
NA,few,TRBJ2-2,TRBV2,TGTGCCAGCAAAGGAGACAGGAACACCGGGGAGCTGTTTTTT,CASKGDRNTGELFF
TRBD1,NA,TRBJ1-2,TRBV7-9,TGTGCCAGCAGCTCAACAGGGGCTACTACCGGAGGCTACACCTTC,CASSSTGATTGGYTF
TRBD2,NA,TRBJ2-7,TRBV5-1,TGCGCCAGCAGCTTGGGTGTGTTCTATAAAGGAAGGCTAGCGGGAGGCGAGCAGTACTTC,CASSLGVFYKGRLAGGEQYF
NA,once,TRBJ2-6,TRBV3-1/TRBV3-2,TGTGCCAGCAGCCATTTTCGTGGGGCCAACGTCCTGACTTTC,CASSHFRGANVLTF
NA,NA,TRBJ1-1,TRBV7-9,TGTGCCAGCAGCAGCCGGAGATCTGAAGCTTTCTTT,CASSSRRSEAFF
TRBD2,NA,TRBJ2-1,TRBV6-2/TRBV6-3,TGTGCCAGCAGTTTGAGAGTAGCGGGGATCCAATACAATGAGCAGTTCTTC,CASSLRVAGIQYNEQFF
NA,NA,TRBJ1-2,TRBV28,TGTGCCAGCAGGCCTGCAGGGTTCCTAGGGGGCTACACCTTC,CASRPAGFLGGYTF
NA,NA,TRBJ1-5,TRBV9,TGTGCCAGCAGCCTTATGGGGGGGATTGCGGAGCCCCAGCATTTT,CASSLMGGIAEPQHF
NA,NA,TRBJ1-6,TRBV28,TGTGCCAGCAGTTTAGGGGCGGACTATAATTCACCCCTCCACTTT,CASSLGADYNSPLHF
NA,NA,TRBJ1-1,TRBV7-9,TGTGCCAGCAGCTTTATCGTAGGGGCCAACTTATGGACCACTGAAGCTTTCTTT,CASSFIVGANLWTTEAFF
TRBD1,NA,TRBJ2-1,TRBV10-3,TGTGCCATCCAGGGGGAGCCCCGTGACAATGAGCAGTTCTTC,CAIQGEPRDNEQFF
TRBD2,medium-sized,TRBJ2-2,TRBV10-3,TGTGCCATCAGGCGTGCTAGCGGGGGGACCGGGGAGCTGTTTTTT,CAIRRASGGTGELFF
TRBD1,few,TRBJ2-7,TRBV10-3,TGTGCCATCAGTGAGTCGCTGGGACAGGGCTACGAGCAGTACTTC,CAISESLGQGYEQYF
NA,NA,TRBJ1-3,TRBV7-2,TGTGCCAGCAGCTGGGCAGAAAGAAACACCATATATTTT,CASSWAERNTIYF
TRBD2,medium-sized,TRBJ2-5,TRBV10-2,TGCGCCAGCAGGGGGCCTAGCGGGGGCCCCGGGGAGACCCAGTACTTC,CASRGPSGGPGETQYF
NA,NA,TRBJ1-2,TRBV29-1,TGCAGCGTTTCCCAGACTACCTATGGCTACACCTTC,CSVSQTTYGYTF
NA,NA,TRBJ2-5,TRBV4-3,TGCGCCAGCAGCCAAGGGCTAGCTCAAGAGACCCAGTACTTC,CASSQGLAQETQYF
NA,NA,TRBJ1-2,TRBV4-3,TGCGCCAGCAGCCAAGATAGGCAGCGTGGCTACACCTTC,CASSQDRQRGYTF
NA,NA,TRBJ2-5,TRBV24-1,TGTGCCACCAGCCGGGGAGAGACCCAGTACTTC,CATSRGETQYF
TRBD1,NA,TRBJ1-3,TRBV4-1,TGCGCCAGCAGCCAGGGACAGGGGGCTTGGGGAAACACCATATATTTT,CASSQGQGAWGNTIYF
NA,NA,TRBJ1-2,TRBV7-9,TGTGCCAGCAGCTTAGCACGGGGGGAAGGCGGCTACACCTTC,CASSLARGEGGYTF
NA,NA,TRBJ1-1,TRBV4-2,TGTGCCAGCAGCAAGTCGGGGGGAATGAACACTGAAGCTTTCTTT,CASSKSGGMNTEAFF
NA,NA,TRBJ1-2,TRBV9,TGTGCCAGCAGCGTAGAGGACCGGGGAGCGTTTGGTGGCTACACCTTC,CASSVEDRGAFGGYTF
TRBD1,NA,TRBJ2-7,TRBV5-1,TGCGCCAGCAGCTTGGGACAGGGCTTTTACTACGAGCAGTACTTC,CASSLGQGFYYEQYF
TRBD2,NA,TRBJ2-1,TRBV18,TGTGCCAGCTCACCTGGGGCGGGGGCCTACAATGAGCAGTTCTTC,CASSPGAGAYNEQFF
TRBD2,once,TRBJ2-7,TRBV6-4,TGTGCCAGCATAGAGCCTTTGGGGGGGTACGAGCAGTACTTC,CASIEPLGGYEQYF
NA,NA,TRBJ1-5,TRBV15,TGTGCCACCAGCAGAACTAATCAGCCCCAGCATTTT,CATSRTNQPQHF
NA,NA,TRBJ2-5,TRBV2,TGTGCCAGCAATACCGGGATGAACAAAGAGACCCAGTACTTC,CASNTGMNKETQYF
NA,NA,TRBJ2-7,TRBV2,TGTGCCAGCAGTGAAGCGGGGGGGCGCAGGCTCTCCTACGAGCAGTACTTC,CASSEAGGRRLSYEQYF
NA,NA,TRBJ2-7,TRBV25-1,TGTGCCAGCAAACCCCTCTTTCGGGAGCGATCCTACGAGCAGTACTTC,CASKPLFRERSYEQYF
NA,once,TRBJ1-6,TRBV11-3,TGTGCCAGCAGCTTAAACTTGATCCGAGCCCCAATCTCCCTCCACTTT,CASSLNLIRAPISLHF
TRBD2,NA,TRBJ2-7,TRBV7-2,TGTGCCAGCAGCCCTCAAGGCGGTAGCGGGGGCACAAGCTCCTACGAGCAGTACTTC,CASSPQGGSGGTSSYEQYF
NA,NA,TRBJ1-2,TRBV29-1,TGCAGCGTTGAAGTAGGTAGAGGGAGGACGGGCTACACCTTC,CSVEVGRGRTGYTF
TRBD1,NA,TRBJ2-1,TRBV27,TGTGCCAGCAGTTCCCCCATTCGACAGGGTAGCGATGAGCAGTTCTTC,CASSSPIRQGSDEQFF
TRBD2,NA,TRBJ2-3,TRBV24-1,TGTGCCACCAGTGGCGCGAGCGGGAGGAAATCTAGCACAGATACGCAGTATTTT,CATSGASGRKSSTDTQYF
TRBD1,NA,TRBJ2-1,TRBV7-6,TGTGCCAGCAGCCCCCAAAGGACAGGGATTTACAATGAGCAGTTCTTC,CASSPQRTGIYNEQFF
NA,NA,TRBJ2-6,TRBV5-6,TGTGCCAGCAGCCTCTTCGGTTCGAGCTCTGGGGCCAACGTCCTGACTTTC,CASSLFGSSSGANVLTF
NA,NA,TRBJ2-7,TRBV21-1,TGTGCCAGCAGCACCGACCGGGTCTCCTACGAGCAGTACTTC,CASSTDRVSYEQYF
NA,few,TRBJ2-7,TRBV28,TGTGCCAGCAGCAACACCCCGGGACTCCAGACCTACGAGCAGTACTTC,CASSNTPGLQTYEQYF
NA,NA,TRBJ2-2,TRBV5-1,TGCGCCAGCAGCGGGACAACCATATCGACCGGGGAGCTGTTTTTT,CASSGTTISTGELFF
NA,few,TRBJ2-1,TRBV9,TGTGCCAGCAGCGTAGTTCAGGGGCGAGGTCGCAATGAGCAGTTCTTC,CASSVVQGRGRNEQFF
TRBD1,NA,TRBJ1-5,TRBV28,TGTGCCAGCAGTTTAAACAGGGGACGGAGTCAGCCCCAGCATTTT,CASSLNRGRSQPQHF
NA,NA,TRBJ1-6,TRBV9,TGTGCCAGCAGCGTCTCCCGGGGGGGCGCTTATAATTCACCCCTCCACTTT,CASSVSRGGAYNSPLHF
TRBD1,few,TRBJ1-2,TRBV14,TGTGCCAGCAGCCGACCCGGGACAGCTATCTATGGCTACACCTTC,CASSRPGTAIYGYTF
TRBD1,NA,TRBJ2-7,TRBV6-6,TGTGCCAGCACCTCCCCCCAGGGGGCGACCTACGAGCAGTACTTC,CASTSPQGATYEQYF
TRBD1,NA,TRBJ2-7,TRBV7-9,TGTGCCAGCAGCTTGGGAGACCGGGACAGCCCGTACCTACCCTACGAGCAGTACTTC,CASSLGDRDSPYLPYEQYF
NA,few,TRBJ1-4,TRBV7-2,TGTGCCAGCAATACGGGGATGAATGAAAAACTGTTTTTT,CASNTGMNEKLFF
NA,NA,TRBJ2-7,TRBV10-3,TGTGCCATCAGTGAGACGACAACCGAACGGTGGTACGAGCAGTACTTC,CAISETTTERWYEQYF